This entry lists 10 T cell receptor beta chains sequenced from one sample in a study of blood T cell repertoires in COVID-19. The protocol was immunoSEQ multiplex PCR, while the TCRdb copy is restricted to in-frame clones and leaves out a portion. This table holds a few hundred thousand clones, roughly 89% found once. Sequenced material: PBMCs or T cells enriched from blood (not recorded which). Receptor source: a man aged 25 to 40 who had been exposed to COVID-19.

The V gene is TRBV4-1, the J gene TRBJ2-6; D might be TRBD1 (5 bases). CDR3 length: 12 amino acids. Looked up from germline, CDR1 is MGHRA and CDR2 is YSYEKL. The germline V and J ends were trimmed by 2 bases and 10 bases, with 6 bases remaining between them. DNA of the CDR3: TGCGCCAGCAGCCAAAGGGGAAACGTCCTGACTTTC. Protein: CASSQRGNVLTF.

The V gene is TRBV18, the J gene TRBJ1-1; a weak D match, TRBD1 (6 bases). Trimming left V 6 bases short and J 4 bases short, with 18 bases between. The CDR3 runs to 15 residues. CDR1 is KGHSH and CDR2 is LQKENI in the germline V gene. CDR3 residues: CASSPISGAATEAFF. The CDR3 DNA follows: TGTGCCAGCTCCCCTATATCAGGGGCGGCCACTGAAGCTTTCTTT.

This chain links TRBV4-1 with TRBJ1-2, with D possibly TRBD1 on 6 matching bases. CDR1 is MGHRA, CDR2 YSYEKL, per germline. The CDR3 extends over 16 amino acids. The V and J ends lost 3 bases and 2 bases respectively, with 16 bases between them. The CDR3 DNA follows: TGCGCCAGCAGCCACCGTCCCAGGGGCAAGAACTATGGCTACACCTTC. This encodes CASSHRPRGKNYGYTF.

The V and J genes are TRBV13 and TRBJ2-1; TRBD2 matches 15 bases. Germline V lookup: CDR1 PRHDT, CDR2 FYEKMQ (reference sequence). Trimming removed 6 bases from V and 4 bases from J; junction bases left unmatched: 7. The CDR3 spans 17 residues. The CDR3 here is CASRWTGTSGGYNEQFF. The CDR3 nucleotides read TGTGCCAGCAGGTGGACTGGGACTAGCGGGGGGTACAATGAGCAGTTCTTC.

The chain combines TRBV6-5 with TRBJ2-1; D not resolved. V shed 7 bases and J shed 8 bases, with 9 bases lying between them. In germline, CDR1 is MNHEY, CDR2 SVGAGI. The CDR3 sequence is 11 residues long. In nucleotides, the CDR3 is TGTGCCAGCACCCCCCTCCATGAGCAGTTCTTC. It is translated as CASTPLHEQFF.

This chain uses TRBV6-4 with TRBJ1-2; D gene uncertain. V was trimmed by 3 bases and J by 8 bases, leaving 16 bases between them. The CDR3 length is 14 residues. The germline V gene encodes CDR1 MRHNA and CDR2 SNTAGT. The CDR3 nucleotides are TGTGCCAGCAGTGAAAACCGGCAGGTCGGAGGCTACACCTTC. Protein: CASSENRQVGGYTF.

The CDR3 is CSVGLEYNEKLFF. The CDR3 nucleotides are TGCAGCGTTGGTCTGGAGTATAATGAAAAACTGTTTTTT. The chain couples TRBV29-1 to TRBJ1-4; D is ambiguous. Germline V lookup: CDR1 SQVTM, CDR2 ANQGSEA. CDR3 length: 13 residues. Trimming removed 4 bases from V and 4 bases from J, with 10 bases in between.

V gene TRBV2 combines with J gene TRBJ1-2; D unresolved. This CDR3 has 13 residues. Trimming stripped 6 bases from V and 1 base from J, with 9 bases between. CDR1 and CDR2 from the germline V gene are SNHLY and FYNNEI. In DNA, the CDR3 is TGTGCCAGCAGCGGAGAGATTAACTATGGCTACACCTTC. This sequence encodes CASSGEINYGYTF.

The CDR3 DNA follows: TGTGCCAGCAGTGAATCAGTCTATGGCTACACCTTC. Translating it yields CASSESVYGYTF. The chain combines TRBV6-1 with TRBJ1-2; D remains unclear. Germline V gives CDR1 MNHNS, CDR2 SASEGT. This CDR3 has 12 amino acids. V was cut by 2 bases and J by 4 bases, with 5 bases left in between.

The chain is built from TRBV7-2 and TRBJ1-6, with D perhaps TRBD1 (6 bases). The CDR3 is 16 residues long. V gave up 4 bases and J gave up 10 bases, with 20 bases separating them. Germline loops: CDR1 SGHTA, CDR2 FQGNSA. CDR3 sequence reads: CASSSANRVFGSPLHF. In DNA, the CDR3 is TGTGCCAGCAGCTCGGCTAACAGGGTATTCGGATCACCCCTCCACTTT. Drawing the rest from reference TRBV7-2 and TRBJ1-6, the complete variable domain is GAGVSQSPSNKVTEKGKDVELRCDPISGHTALYWYRQSLGQGLEFLIYFQGNSAPDKSGLPSDRFSAERTGGSVSTLTIQRTQQEDSAVYLCASSSANRVFGSPLHFGNGTRLTVT.